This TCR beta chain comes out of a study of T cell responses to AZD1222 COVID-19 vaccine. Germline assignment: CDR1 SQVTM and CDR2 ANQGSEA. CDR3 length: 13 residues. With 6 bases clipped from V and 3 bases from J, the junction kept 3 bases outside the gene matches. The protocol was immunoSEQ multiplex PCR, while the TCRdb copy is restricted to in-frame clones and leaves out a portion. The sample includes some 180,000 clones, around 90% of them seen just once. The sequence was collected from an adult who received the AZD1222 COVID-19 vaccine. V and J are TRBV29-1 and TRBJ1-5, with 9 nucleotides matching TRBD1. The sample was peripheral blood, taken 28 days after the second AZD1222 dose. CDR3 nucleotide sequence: TGCAGCGTCGGGACAGGGTACAATCAGCCCCAGCATTTT. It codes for CSVGTGYNQPQHF.